A single sample gave rise to the 20 T cell receptor beta chains below, sequenced in a study of tumor and adjacent non-tumor tissue in lung cancer. TCRbeta libraries were built with three rounds of nested PCR, modified from ARM-PCR. TCRdb reprocessed the multiplex PCR reads via MiXCR and lists one record per CDR3 protein. The sample contains roughly 150,000 distinct CDR3 sequences, around two thirds of which appear only once. This sample's RNA came from whole unsorted tissue. The source material was lung tumor tissue. These receptors all come from a man aged 55 to 69 with small cell lung cancer.

This clonotype has a count of ten or more. V usage is TRBV11-2 and J usage is TRBJ2-5; D uncertain. Trimming removed 6 bases at V and 1 base at J, with 9 bases between. Germline lookup yields CDR1 SGHAT and CDR2 FQNNGV. CDR3 length: 13 amino acids. The chain's CDR3 is CASRPVSQETQYF. CDR3 in DNA: TGTGCCAGCAGACCCGTAAGCCAAGAGACCCAGTACTTC.

V gene TRBV20-1 combines with J gene TRBJ1-5; 7 bases map to TRBD1. With V trimmed by 5 bases and J by 0 bases, 16 bases remained unmatched. The CDR3 totals 18 residues. Germline lookup yields CDR1 DFQATT and CDR2 SNEGSKA (reference sequence). CDR3 in DNA: TGCAGTGCTGGGCCAGGGGGGGGCGAGAAATATAGCAATCAGCCCCAGCATTTT. This codes for CSAGPGGGEKYSNQPQHF.

Only one count was recorded for this clonotype. A much larger clone lies a single base off, so this may be a read error. The rearrangement uses TRBV20-1 and TRBJ2-3, with 9 bases lining up with TRBD2. The CDR3 has 16 residues. With V trimmed by 0 bases and J by 5 bases, 9 bases remained unmatched. In germline, CDR1 is DFQATT, CDR2 SNEGSKA (reference sequence). CDR3: CSARDLAGARKDTQYF. CDR3 nucleotide sequence: TGCAGTGCTAGAGATTTAGCGGGAGCGCGAAAAGATACGCAGTATTTT.

Of note for this clonotype: The junction differs from germline at one of its ends, possibly a read error. The chain couples TRBV6-5 to TRBJ1-6; D uncertain. Germline CDR1 is MNHEY and CDR2 is SVGAGI. The CDR3 loop spans 16 amino acids. The CDR3: CASSPGRLFCNPPLHF. CDR3 in DNA: TGTGCCAGCAGTCCTGGACGGTTATTCTGTAATCCACCCCTCCACTTT.

V and J are TRBV12-3 or TRBV12-4 and TRBJ1-4, with a weak D call TRBD1 (5 bases). Trimming cost V 8 bases and J 8 bases, with 15 bases left between them. The CDR3 contains 13 residues. The CDR3 coding sequence is TGTGCCAGCCGGTATCAGGGCAAAGAAAAACTGTTTTTT. Translating gives CASRYQGKEKLFF.

This clonotype has more than one count but fewer than ten. The rearrangement joins TRBV6-5 to TRBJ1-6; TRBD1 matches at 10 bases. This CDR3 comprises 14 residues. The V gene end was trimmed by 10 bases and the J gene end by 6 bases; junction bases not matched to a gene: 6. The germline V gene has CDR1 MNHEY and CDR2 SVGAGI. CDR3 nucleotides: TGTGCCATCAGACAGGGGGCTGTTAATTCACCCCTCCACTTT. This sequence encodes CAIRQGAVNSPLHF.

The chain carries TRBV5-6 and TRBJ2-1; 11 nucleotides match TRBD2. This CDR3 contains 16 residues. Per the germline V gene, CDR1 is SGHDT and CDR2 is YYEEEE. The J segment lost 7 bases and the V segment lost 5 bases, leaving 11 bases of the junction unmatched. The CDR3 nucleotides are TGTGCCAGCAGAAAAACCGGGGCTAGCGGGAGGAATGAGCAGTTCTTC. Amino acid sequence: CASRKTGASGRNEQFF. Together with reference TRBV5-6 and TRBJ2-1, the CDR3 gives the full variable domain: DAGVTQSPTHLIKTRGQQVTLRCSPKSGHDTVSWYQQALGQGPQFIFQYYEEEERQRGNFPDRFSGHQFPNYSSELNVNALLLGDSALYLCASRKTGASGRNEQFFGPGTRLTVL.

This clonotype was seen only a few times. The gene calls are TRBV12-3 or TRBV12-4 and TRBJ1-1; 7 nucleotides align to TRBD1. This CDR3 spans 15 amino acids. V was clipped by 5 bases and J by 0 bases; unmatched bases: 6. The CDR3 reads CASSDNRGMNTEAFF. CDR3 in DNA: TGTGCCAGCAGTGACAACAGGGGCATGAACACTGAAGCTTTCTTT.

The V and J genes are TRBV6-1 and TRBJ1-2, with D possibly being TRBD1 (5 bases). The CDR3 runs to 14 residues. Trimming cost V 6 bases and J 0 bases, with 11 bases left between them. Germline-derived CDR1 and CDR2 are MNHNS and SASEGT. CDR3 nucleotides: TGTGCCAGCAGCCCCGGGACGGCTAACTATGGCTACACCTTC. Translating it yields CASSPGTANYGYTF.

Comments on this clonotype: This CDR3 is missing its conserved last phenylalanine or tryptophan, likely due to a read error. The rearrangement uses TRBV11-2 and TRBJ2-7; 7 positions match TRBD2. The trim removed 5 bases at V and 4 bases at J, leaving 17 bases unmatched. Germline lookup yields CDR1 SGHAT and CDR2 FQNNGV. The CDR3 is 17 residues long. CDR3: CASSPYGITGGGYEQYL. The DNA for the CDR3 is TGTGCCAGCAGCCCCTATGGGATCACGGGAGGAGGATACGAGCAGTACTTA.

V usage is TRBV11-2 and J usage is TRBJ2-7, with 8 bases lining up with TRBD2. V was clipped by 2 bases and J by 4 bases; unmatched bases: 16. Germline assignment: CDR1 SGHAT and CDR2 FQNNGV. The CDR3 has 18 residues. This CDR3 reads CASSLWFPTRLAIYEQYF. In DNA form, the CDR3 reads TGTGCCAGCAGCTTATGGTTCCCCACTCGACTAGCGATATACGAGCAGTACTTC.

On this clonotype: One end of the junction is discordant with germline, which a read error may explain. V is TRBV6-2 or TRBV6-3 and J is TRBJ1-5; D perhaps matches TRBD1 (5 bases). The CDR3 runs 13 residues. Germline V gene sequence: CDR1 MNHEY, CDR2 SVGEGT. In DNA, the CDR3 is TGTACCAGCAGTTTAGACAGCAATCAGCCCCAACATTTT. It is translated as CTSSLDSNQPQHF.

With regard to this clonotype: The junction departs from the called germline gene at one end, perhaps through a read error. The chain links TRBV5-1 to TRBJ2-7, with 7 positions matching TRBD1. Germline values: CDR1 SGHRS, CDR2 YFSETQ. This CDR3 has 14 amino acids. CDR3: CASSPDRPAYDQYF. In nucleotides, the CDR3 is TGCGCCAGCAGCCCGGACAGGCCGGCCTACGATCAGTACTTC.

Details on this clonotype: A read error may be the cause here, since a much bigger clone is one base away. The CDR3 is CASNSDYNEQFF. In nucleotides, the CDR3 is TGTGCCAGCAATTCTGACTACAATGAGCAGTTCTTC. The genes are TRBV6-5 and TRBJ2-1, with D hard to call. The V end lost 7 bases, the J end lost 3 bases, and 7 bases lay between the germline ends. The V gene's germline CDR1 is MNHEY and CDR2 SVGAGI. CDR3 length equals 12 residues.

This clonotype was found a few times. The V and J genes are TRBV6-6 and TRBJ1-5; TRBD1 agrees at 9 bases. V shed 5 bases, J shed 6 bases, and the junction held 11 bases outside the gene matches. CDR1 is MNHNY, CDR2 SVGAGI, per germline (reference sequence). CDR3 length: 16 residues. In DNA form, the CDR3 reads TGTGCCAGCAGTACCGGGACAGGGTCTCTCGGTCAGCCCCAGCATTTT. As protein: CASSTGTGSLGQPQHF.

The chain employs TRBV6-6 and TRBJ2-7, with 7 nucleotides matching TRBD2. V was pared by 6 bases and J by 3 bases, with 8 bases of the junction left unmatched. Germline V CDR1 and CDR2: MNHNY, SVGAGI (reference sequence). This CDR3 has 14 amino acids. The CDR3 coding sequence is TGTGCCAGCAGCCCCAGTAGCGGGTTCTACGAGCAGTACTTC. The encoded protein is CASSPSSGFYEQYF.

The chain couples TRBV12-3 or TRBV12-4 to TRBJ2-4, with 8 bases aligning to TRBD1. V shed 7 bases, J shed 14 bases, and the junction held 13 bases outside the gene matches. The CDR3 runs to 13 residues. CDR3 nucleotide sequence: TGTGCCAGCAATTTTGGTACAGGGGGTCAGGAGTACTTC. Residues: CASNFGTGGQEYF.

This clonotype was seen a single time. A read error may explain this, as a much larger clone is one base away. The genes are TRBV11-2 and TRBJ2-6; D call uncertain. Germline CDR1 and CDR2: SGHAT and FQNNGV. This CDR3 is 14 amino acids long. Trimming pared 5 bases from V and 4 bases from J, leaving 9 bases between. The CDR3 loop is CASSERSGANVLTF. CDR3 DNA: TGTGCCAGCAGCGAGAGATCCGGGGCCAACGTCCTGACTTTC.

The rearrangement joins TRBV15 to TRBJ2-1; 7 bases agree with TRBD1. J lost 1 base, V lost 5 bases, and 5 bases had no gene match. CDR3 length equals 15 residues. CDR1 and CDR2 from the germline V gene are LNHNV and YYDKDF (reference sequence). CDR3 loop: CATSARQGSYNEQFF. CDR3 nucleotide sequence: TGTGCCACCAGCGCCCGACAGGGTTCCTACAATGAGCAGTTCTTC.

This clonotype was picked up a small number of times. The V call is TRBV10-3, the J call TRBJ2-1, with TRBD2 matching over 9 bases. Germline lookup yields CDR1 ENHRY and CDR2 SYGVKD. V was pared by 5 bases and J by 7 bases, with 0 bases of the junction left unmatched. The CDR3 spans 12 residues. The CDR3 protein is CAISTSGNEQFF. The CDR3 DNA reads as TGTGCCATCAGTACTAGCGGGAATGAGCAGTTCTTC.